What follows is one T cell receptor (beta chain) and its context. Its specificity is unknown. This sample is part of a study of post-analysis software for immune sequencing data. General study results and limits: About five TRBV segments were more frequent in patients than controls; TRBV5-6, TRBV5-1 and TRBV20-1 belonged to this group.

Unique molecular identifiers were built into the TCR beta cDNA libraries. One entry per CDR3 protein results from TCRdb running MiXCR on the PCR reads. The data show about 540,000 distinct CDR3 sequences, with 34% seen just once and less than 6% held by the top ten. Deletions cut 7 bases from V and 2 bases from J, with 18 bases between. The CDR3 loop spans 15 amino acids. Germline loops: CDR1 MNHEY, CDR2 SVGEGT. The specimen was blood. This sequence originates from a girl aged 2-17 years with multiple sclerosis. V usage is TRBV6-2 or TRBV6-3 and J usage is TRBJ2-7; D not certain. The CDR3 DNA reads TGTGCCAGCACTCCCCGACCCCTCGGTCCCTACGAGCAGTACTTC. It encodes CASTPRPLGPYEQYF.